The 30 T cell receptor beta chains given below trace back to one sample, sequenced in a study of cytomegalovirus exposure and HLA in healthy donors. The PCR employed 60 Vbeta primers together with 13 Jbeta primers. Generated by immunoSEQ multiplex PCR, the TCRdb table keeps only in-frame clones and is missing some. The sample consists of roughly 160,000 clones, roughly 82% of them appearing once. The sequencing input was PBMCs. Every receptor here comes from a woman in her twenties or thirties in good health and CMV-seronegative.

In its sample, this clone was seen once. This rearrangement joins TRBV9 to TRBJ1-1; 9 bases are a match to TRBD1. This CDR3 comprises 13 residues. V was clipped by 3 bases and J by 7 bases; unmatched bases: 4. CDR1 and CDR2 from the germline V gene are SGDLS and YYNGEE. CDR3 bases: TGTGCCAGCAGCGGGACAGGGGCGGATGAAGCTTTCTTT. Encoded protein: CASSGTGADEAFF.

The chain joins TRBV12-5 to TRBJ1-5; 7 positions match TRBD1. V lost 6 bases to trimming and J lost 4 bases; unmatched junction nucleotides: 12. Germline values: CDR1 LGHNT, CDR2 FRNRAP. This CDR3 region has 16 residues. The CDR3 spells CASGPWDRGGNQPQHF. Here the CDR3 DNA reads TGTGCTAGTGGCCCCTGGGACAGAGGGGGGAATCAGCCCCAGCATTTT. The full variable domain, in which reference TRBV12-5 and TRBJ1-5 provide the parts outside the CDR3, is DARVTQTPRHKVTEMGQEVTMRCQPILGHNTVFWYRQTMMQGLELLAYFRNRAPLDDSGMPKDRFSAEMPDATLATLKIQPSEPRDSAVYFCASGPWDRGGNQPQHFGDGTRLSIL.

The V call is TRBV7-2, the J call TRBJ1-2; TRBD1 aligns across 9 bases. J gave up 6 bases and V 4 bases, and 9 bases lay outside the gene matches. Germline assignment: CDR1 SGHTA and CDR2 FQGNSA. The CDR3 runs to 15 residues. Written as DNA, the CDR3 is TGTGCCAGCAGCTCGGAAAACAGGGGGCTAGATGGCTACACCTTC. This encodes CASSSENRGLDGYTF.

The chain carries TRBV7-8 and TRBJ1-5; D gene ambiguous. V lost 5 bases to trimming and J lost 11 bases, with 16 bases between them. CDR1 is SGHVS and CDR2 is FQNEAQ in the germline V gene. This CDR3 region has 13 residues. DNA for the CDR3: TGTGCCAGCAGCATTACCGGGGATTCGGCCCAGCATTTT. As protein: CASSITGDSAQHF. Variable domain in full (rest from reference TRBV7-8 and TRBJ1-5): GAGVSQSPRYKVAKRGQDVALRCDPISGHVSLFWYQQALGQGPEFLTYFQNEAQLDKSGLPSDRFFAERPEGSVSTLKIQRTQQEDSAVYLCASSITGDSAQHFGDGTRLSIL.

This chain joins TRBV6-5 and TRBJ1-2; 7 nucleotides line up with TRBD1. The J segment lost 7 bases and the V segment lost 6 bases, leaving 8 bases of the junction unmatched. Looked up from germline, CDR1 is MNHEY and CDR2 is SVGAGI. The CDR3 runs to 13 residues. The chain's CDR3 is CASSPGRGLGYTF. The CDR3 coding sequence is TGTGCCAGCAGCCCCGGGAGGGGGCTTGGCTACACCTTC.

The CDR3 bases are TGTGCCAGCAGCCACCCCGGGACTAGCGGGAGTATCCACGAGCAGTACTTC. Amino acids: CASSHPGTSGSIHEQYF. The chain carries TRBV4-2 and TRBJ2-7, with TRBD2 matching 14 bases. The V gene end was trimmed by 3 bases and the J gene end by 5 bases; junction bases not matched to a gene: 9. Germline assignment: CDR1 LGHNA and CDR2 YNFKEQ. The CDR3 runs to 17 residues.

The V call is TRBV6-1, the J call TRBJ1-1; the match to TRBD1 covers 9 bases. From germline, CDR1 is MNHNS and CDR2 SASEGT. This CDR3 spans 15 amino acids. The V and J ends lost 4 bases and 1 base, in that order; junction bases with no gene match: 4. The CDR3: CASSAKTGGNTEAFF. The CDR3 nucleotides are TGTGCCAGCAGTGCCAAGACAGGGGGGAACACTGAAGCTTTCTTT.

About this clone itself: The identical CDR3 is also encoded by other nucleotide sequences in the sample. The chain couples TRBV19 to TRBJ1-2; 7 bases match TRBD1. The germline gives CDR1 LNHDA, CDR2 SQIVND (reference sequence). The CDR3 totals 14 residues. V lost 3 bases, J lost 4 bases, and 5 bases stayed unmatched. The CDR3 coding sequence is TGTGCCAGTAGTATCAGACAGGGTTCCTATGGCTACACCTTC. The encoded protein is CASSIRQGSYGYTF.

The chain links TRBV29-1 to TRBJ2-7, with 13 positions matching TRBD2. Trimming at V came to 6 bases and at J to 6 bases, leaving 11 bases not matched to a gene. Germline V gene lookup returns CDR1 SQVTM and CDR2 ANQGSEA. The CDR3 has 15 amino acids. The CDR3 is CSVETSGGALGEQYF. The CDR3 DNA reads TGCAGCGTCGAAACTAGCGGGGGGGCCTTAGGCGAGCAGTACTTC.

This clone has just one count. This sequence joins TRBV7-2 and TRBJ1-5, with TRBD1 matching over 8 bases. CDR3 length: 16 residues. Germline lookup yields CDR1 SGHTA and CDR2 FQGNSA. V lost 7 bases to trimming and J lost 6 bases; unmatched junction nucleotides: 14. In DNA, the CDR3 is TGTGCCAGCACGCTACACGGACAGGGAATAAGTCAGCCCCAGCATTTT. Amino acid sequence: CASTLHGQGISQPQHF.

This chain uses TRBV19 with TRBJ1-1, with no clear D. The CDR3 is 15 amino acids. Germline CDR1 LNHDA, CDR2 SQIVND (reference sequence). V was shortened by 5 bases and J by 5 bases, with 18 bases between the two germline ends. The DNA of the CDR3 is TGTGCCAGTAGTCCTTGGAGGACCGATATGACTGAAGCTTTCTTT. This codes for CASSPWRTDMTEAFF.

Concerning this clone itself: Its ends do not fully match the called genes, so a read error is possible. This chain connects TRBV7-9 to TRBJ2-3; weak D call: TRBD2 (5 bases). The CDR3 is 16 amino acids. The germline gives CDR1 SEHNR, CDR2 FQNEAQ (reference sequence). CDR3 residues: CSSSFQVGGPGDTQYF. The CDR3 bases are TGTTCCAGCAGCTTCCAGGTCGGAGGCCCGGGGGATACGCAGTATTTT.

The V and J genes are TRBV14 and TRBJ2-7, with TRBD1 identical over 10 bases. CDR1 and CDR2 (germline): SGHDN, FVKESK. The CDR3 contains 16 residues. Losses at the gene ends were 4 bases for V and 1 base for J; bases not matched to a gene: 7. The CDR3 nucleotides are TGTGCCAGCAGCCCTTACTGGGACAGGGGATCCTACGAGCAGTACTTC. Translating it yields CASSPYWDRGSYEQYF.

This clone was picked up a small number of times. The chain joins TRBV6-1 to TRBJ1-2; maybe TRBD1 (5 bases). V dropped 8 bases and J dropped 2 bases, with 6 bases sitting between them. The CDR3 spans 11 residues. The germline CDR1 and CDR2 sequences are MNHNS and SASEGT. The DNA of the CDR3 is TGTGCCAGCCACAGGAACTATGGCTACACCTTC. Protein: CASHRNYGYTF.

V usage is TRBV5-1 and J usage is TRBJ1-3; TRBD1 agrees at 7 bases. Germline values: CDR1 SGHRS, CDR2 YFSETQ. The junction had 5 bases not matched to a gene; V was cut back by 4 bases and J by 1 base. The CDR3 spans 15 residues. The CDR3 DNA reads TGCGCCAGCAGCACAGCAGGGGGGTCTGGAAACACCATATATTTT. This translates into CASSTAGGSGNTIYF.

This clone has a single count. The chain combines TRBV7-3 with TRBJ1-1; the D is unclear. V was clipped by 3 bases and J by 1 base, with 15 bases between them. The CDR3 is 16 amino acids. Per germline, CDR1 SGHTA and CDR2 FQGTGA. The DNA of the CDR3 is TGTGCCAGCAGCTTCTACTACATGATATCGAACACTGAAGCTTTCTTT. Amino acids: CASSFYYMISNTEAFF.

The chain links TRBV4-3 to TRBJ2-7, with TRBD1 matching 8 bases. V gave up 0 bases and J gave up 4 bases; unmatched junction bases: 8. From germline, CDR1 is LGHNA and CDR2 YSLEER. This CDR3 contains 16 residues. This chain's CDR3 is CASSQDRAGGGYEQYF. The CDR3 DNA reads as TGCGCCAGCAGCCAAGATCGGGCAGGGGGCGGGTACGAGCAGTACTTC.

This chain connects TRBV10-3 to TRBJ2-1; 13 bases agree with TRBD2. Germline values: CDR1 ENHRY, CDR2 SYGVKD. With V trimmed by 2 bases and J by 3 bases, 4 bases remained unmatched. The CDR3 consists of 17 residues. In DNA form, the CDR3 reads TGTGCCATCAGTGAGCCCGGGACTAGCGGGGACTACAATGAGCAGTTCTTC. Translation: CAISEPGTSGDYNEQFF.

The CDR3 DNA reads TGTGCCAGTAGCCAAACAGGGGTCACAGATACGCAGTATTTT. Its translation is CASSQTGVTDTQYF. The chain employs TRBV19 and TRBJ2-3, with 7 bases aligning to TRBD1. The CDR3 runs 14 residues. Trimming took 6 bases from V and 2 from J; bases not matched to a gene: 5. Germline CDR1 reads LNHDA; CDR2 reads SQIVND (reference sequence).

This clone was observed a handful of times. The chain recombines TRBV14 with TRBJ2-3, with TRBD2 matching over 7 bases. In germline, CDR1 is SGHDN, CDR2 FVKESK. V lost 2 bases to trimming and J lost 0 bases; unmatched junction nucleotides: 11. This CDR3 has 18 residues. The DNA of the CDR3 is TGTGCCAGCAGCCAAACCCCCGGGGGACTAACTAGCACAGATACGCAGTATTTT. Translated: CASSQTPGGLTSTDTQYF.

This clone showed up just a few times. The rearrangement joins TRBV21-1 to TRBJ1-2; no DNA check was done on the table's D call, TRBD1. TRBV21-1 is described as a pseudogene. The CDR3 runs to 15 residues. As DNA, the CDR3 is TGTGCCAGCAGCAAGTCAACAGGGGGCGATGTTGGCTACACCTTC. Protein product: CASSKSTGGDVGYTF.

A note on this clone: A junction end diverges from the germline sequence, so it may reflect a read error. Within the sample, other DNA sequences also encode this same CDR3. V gene TRBV2 combines with J gene TRBJ1-1; D call uncertain. The V gene's germline CDR1 is SNHLY and CDR2 FYNNEI. CDR3 length: 13 residues. This CDR3 reads CASSFEPNTEAFF. CDR3 DNA sequence: TGCGCCAGCAGCTTTGAGCCGAACACTGAAGCTTTCTTT.

The rearrangement uses TRBV5-1 and TRBJ2-1; D is ambiguous. CDR3 length: 13 residues. Germline V lookup: CDR1 SGHRS, CDR2 YFSETQ. V was cut by 0 bases and J by 6 bases, with 7 bases left in between. CDR3: CASSLESSNEQFF. DNA for the CDR3: TGCGCCAGCAGCTTGGAGTCTAGCAATGAGCAGTTCTTC.

The chain uses TRBV19 and TRBJ2-7; 14 bases are shared with TRBD2. Trimming removed 9 bases from V and 2 bases from J; junction bases left unmatched: 9. The CDR3 contains 16 residues. Per the germline V gene, CDR1 is LNHDA and CDR2 is SQIVND (reference sequence). The CDR3 region is CASSGLAGGSAYEQYF. The CDR3 DNA reads as TGTGCCAGCTCAGGACTAGCGGGGGGCTCAGCCTACGAGCAGTACTTC.

V is TRBV11-2 and J is TRBJ2-1, with a weak D call TRBD1 (5 bases). Germline CDR1 and CDR2: SGHAT and FQNNGV. The CDR3 has 15 amino acids. V was cut by 0 bases and J by 8 bases, with 14 bases left in between. The CDR3 nucleotides are TGTGCCAGCAGCTTAGATCTTTCTGGGGCGGATGAGCAGTTCTTC. Its translation is CASSLDLSGADEQFF.

The chain has TRBV28 and TRBJ2-1; 8 bases map to TRBD1. J lost 7 bases, V lost 7 bases, and 6 bases had no gene match. CDR3 length: 13 amino acids. Per germline, CDR1 MDHEN and CDR2 SYDVKM. CDR3 coding DNA: TGTGCCAGCACTCCCAGGGGGCCAAATGAGCAGTTCTTC. Its translation: CASTPRGPNEQFF.

CDR3 nucleotides: TGCGCCAGCGTGAAGGACAGCGTCGGACAGCAGTACTTC. Protein sequence: CASVKDSVGQQYF. The V and J genes are TRBV10-2 and TRBJ2-7; TRBD1 is a possible D gene (6 bases). This CDR3 region has 13 residues. Germline CDR1 reads WSHSY; CDR2 reads SAAADI. Deletions cut 8 bases from V and 8 bases from J, with 19 bases between.

The J gene is TRBJ2-7, the V gene TRBV4-2, with 11 bases that match TRBD1. Germline CDR1 LGHNA, CDR2 YNFKEQ. The CDR3 is 18 amino acids. The J segment lost 2 bases and the V segment lost 4 bases, leaving 13 bases of the junction unmatched. CDR3 bases: TGTGCCAGCAGCCTTCGGACAGGGGGCGTGGGCAAGGCCTACGAGCAGTACTTC. This sequence encodes CASSLRTGGVGKAYEQYF.

The rearrangement joins TRBV5-4 to TRBJ2-3, with 10 bases matching TRBD2. Germline loops: CDR1 SGHNT, CDR2 YYREEE (reference sequence). The V gene end was trimmed by 4 bases and the J gene end by 1 base; junction bases not matched to a gene: 3. The CDR3 runs to 15 residues. CDR3 residues: CASSPSGRGTDTQYF. CDR3 DNA sequence: TGTGCCAGCAGCCCAAGCGGGAGGGGCACAGATACGCAGTATTTT.

V usage is TRBV27 and J usage is TRBJ2-7; 8 bases map to TRBD1. Germline-derived CDR1 and CDR2 are MNHEY and SMNVEV (reference sequence). The V and J ends lost 8 bases and 6 bases, in that order; junction bases with no gene match: 6. The CDR3 has 12 residues. The CDR3 DNA reads as TGTGCCAGCGGAACACAGGGGGGCGAGCAGTACTTC. Translation: CASGTQGGEQYF.